The sequence of this TCR beta chain was determined in a study of cytomegalovirus exposure and HLA in healthy donors. Study context: Within the Caucasian-associated ancestry cluster were around 81% of the 398 genotyped donors. General observations from the study: There was a cluster of highly shared sequence variants that was likely a sequencing artifact. Specific recognition of CMV antigens was confirmed in vitro for a few chains (all CMV-associated).

The PCR employed 60 Vbeta primers together with 13 Jbeta primers. Only in-frame clones appear in the TCRdb table, and some are missing; sequencing was by immunoSEQ multiplex PCR. The table has around 150,000 clones, roughly four fifths seen once; the top ten hold around 6.1%. V lost 5 bases to trimming and J lost 2 bases, with 16 bases between them. From germline, CDR1 is GTSNPN and CDR2 SVGIG (reference sequence). The CDR3 covers 15 residues. This clone was observed a single time. Its antigen is not identified. The sample was PBMCs. The rearrangement links TRBV30 to TRBJ2-1, with D tentatively TRBD1 (8 bases). This clonotype was sampled from a man aged 25 to 45 in good health and CMV-seropositive. DNA of the CDR3: TGTGCCTGGGGACGAACAGGGGGGGCCTACAATGAGCAGTTCTTC. Translation gives CAWGRTGGAYNEQFF.